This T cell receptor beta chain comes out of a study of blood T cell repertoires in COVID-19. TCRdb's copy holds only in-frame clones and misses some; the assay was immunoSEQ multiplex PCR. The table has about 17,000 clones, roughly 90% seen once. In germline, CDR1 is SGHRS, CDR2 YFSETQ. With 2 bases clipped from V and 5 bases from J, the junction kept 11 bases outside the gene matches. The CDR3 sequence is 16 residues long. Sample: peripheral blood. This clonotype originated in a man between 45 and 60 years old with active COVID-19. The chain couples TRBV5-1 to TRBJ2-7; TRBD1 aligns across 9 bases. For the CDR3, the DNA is TGCGCCAGCAGCTTATTAGGGACAGGGCTCAAAAACGAGCAGTACTTC. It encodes CASSLLGTGLKNEQYF.